A selection of T cell receptor beta chains follows, all from one sample in a study of control samples from healthy donors and cancer patients. Some clones are missing from TCRdb's copy, which holds only in-frame ones; the method was immunoSEQ multiplex PCR. The sample shows roughly 80,000 clones, roughly 90% of them seen only once. The sample comprised blood. The receptors shown here come from a woman in her 50s in good health. The CDR3 runs from the conserved cysteine through the conserved F or W. Each record gives: J gene, D gene, clone size, V gene, CDR3 protein, CDR3 DNA. The D gene is left open where the match is weak. Expanded clones are given a class, and other clones once, few, many or no size at all.

j_gene: TRBJ2-6
d_gene: .
abundance: few
v_gene: TRBV9
CDR3aa: CASSVTRDESGGANVLTF
CDR3nt: TGTGCCAGCAGCGTCACGAGGGACGAGAGTGGTGGGGCCAACGTCCTGACTTTC

j_gene: TRBJ1-6
d_gene: .
abundance: .
v_gene: TRBV7-8
CDR3aa: CASSFPAGAGDSPLHF
CDR3nt: TGTGCCAGCAGTTTCCCCGCAGGGGCGGGGGATTCACCCCTCCACTTT

j_gene: TRBJ2-7
d_gene: .
abundance: .
v_gene: TRBV5-6
CDR3aa: CASSLVGPMVYEQYF
CDR3nt: TGTGCCAGCAGCTTGGTAGGACCCATGGTATACGAGCAGTACTTC

j_gene: TRBJ2-3
d_gene: TRBD2
abundance: .
v_gene: TRBV5-1
CDR3aa: CASSLAGRGGLDTQYF
CDR3nt: TGCGCCAGCAGCTTGGCCGGGCGGGGGGGCCTAGATACGCAGTATTTT

j_gene: TRBJ1-1
d_gene: .
abundance: .
v_gene: TRBV9
CDR3aa: CASSLDDSTEAFF
CDR3nt: TGTGCCAGCAGCCTCGACGATAGCACTGAAGCTTTCTTT

j_gene: TRBJ2-4
d_gene: TRBD1
abundance: .
v_gene: TRBV5-5
CDR3aa: CASSSGQVPKNIQYF
CDR3nt: TGTGCCAGCAGTTCTGGACAGGTCCCCAAAAACATTCAGTACTTC

j_gene: TRBJ1-2
d_gene: .
abundance: .
v_gene: TRBV7-8
CDR3aa: CASSVQSFYGYTF
CDR3nt: TGTGCCAGCAGCGTCCAGAGTTTCTATGGCTACACCTTC

j_gene: TRBJ2-1
d_gene: .
abundance: once
v_gene: TRBV5-1
CDR3aa: CASSLATGALRGEQFF
CDR3nt: TGCGCCAGCAGCTTGGCGACAGGAGCCCTTCGTGGTGAGCAGTTCTTC

j_gene: TRBJ2-1
d_gene: .
abundance: .
v_gene: TRBV19
CDR3aa: CASSIGVSGTTEQFF
CDR3nt: TGTGCCAGTAGTATAGGAGTATCCGGCACTACGGAGCAGTTCTTC

j_gene: TRBJ1-6
d_gene: .
abundance: once
v_gene: TRBV6-5
CDR3aa: CASSLGQGFRAPLHF
CDR3nt: TGTGCCAGCAGTCTGGGGCAGGGGTTTAGAGCACCCCTCCACTTT

j_gene: TRBJ2-5
d_gene: .
abundance: once
v_gene: TRBV2
CDR3aa: CASRKETQYF
CDR3nt: TGTGCCAGCAGGAAAGAGACCCAGTACTTC

j_gene: TRBJ1-5
d_gene: .
abundance: .
v_gene: TRBV5-5
CDR3aa: CASSFDGSRNQPQHF
CDR3nt: TGTGCCAGCAGCTTTGATGGCAGCCGCAATCAGCCCCAGCATTTT

j_gene: TRBJ1-2
d_gene: TRBD1
abundance: .
v_gene: TRBV5-4
CDR3aa: CASSLEAGGGYGYTF
CDR3nt: TGTGCCAGCAGCTTGGAGGCAGGGGGGGGCTATGGCTACACCTTC

j_gene: TRBJ1-1
d_gene: .
abundance: .
v_gene: TRBV5-6
CDR3aa: CASSSSWGEAFF
CDR3nt: TGTGCCAGCAGCTCCTCATGGGGTGAAGCTTTCTTT

j_gene: TRBJ2-7
d_gene: .
abundance: .
v_gene: TRBV6-6
CDR3aa: CASSYSLTQGYEQYF
CDR3nt: TGTGCCAGCAGTTACTCCCTAACCCAGGGGTACGAGCAGTACTTC

j_gene: TRBJ2-2
d_gene: .
abundance: .
v_gene: TRBV9
CDR3aa: CASSVGSAGELFF
CDR3nt: TGTGCCAGCAGCGTAGGTTCAGCCGGGGAGCTGTTTTTT

j_gene: TRBJ1-4
d_gene: .
abundance: .
v_gene: TRBV7-7
CDR3aa: CASSLFRGPNEKLFF
CDR3nt: TGTGCCAGCAGCTTGTTCAGAGGCCCTAATGAAAAACTGTTTTTT

j_gene: TRBJ1-4
d_gene: .
abundance: .
v_gene: TRBV15
CDR3aa: CAAESAPGVNEKLFF
CDR3nt: TGTGCCGCTGAATCCGCACCCGGCGTCAATGAAAAACTGTTTTTT

j_gene: TRBJ1-1
d_gene: .
abundance: .
v_gene: TRBV28
CDR3aa: CASSTLGGYNMNTEAFF
CDR3nt: TGTGCCAGCAGTACGCTGGGAGGATACAACATGAACACTGAAGCTTTCTTT

j_gene: TRBJ2-3
d_gene: .
abundance: .
v_gene: TRBV7-9
CDR3aa: CASSTGLTDTQYF
CDR3nt: TGTGCCAGCTCTACAGGCCTCACAGATACGCAGTATTTT

j_gene: TRBJ1-3
d_gene: .
abundance: few
v_gene: TRBV5-5
CDR3aa: CASSLVVQGPPGNTIYF
CDR3nt: TGTGCCAGCAGCTTGGTTGTGCAGGGACCTCCTGGAAACACCATATATTTT

j_gene: TRBJ1-2
d_gene: .
abundance: .
v_gene: TRBV12-3/TRBV12-4
CDR3aa: CASSQSISAGYTF
CDR3nt: TGTGCCAGCAGCCAAAGTATTTCGGCTGGCTACACCTTC

j_gene: TRBJ2-3
d_gene: .
abundance: .
v_gene: TRBV5-1
CDR3aa: CASSLSNRGTDTQYF
CDR3nt: TGCGCCAGCAGCTTGTCAAATAGGGGGACAGATACGCAGTATTTT

j_gene: TRBJ1-1
d_gene: .
abundance: once
v_gene: TRBV7-9
CDR3aa: CASSLGTGDAFF
CDR3nt: TGTGCCAGCAGCTTAGGAACCGGGGATGCTTTCTTT

j_gene: TRBJ2-7
d_gene: TRBD1
abundance: few
v_gene: TRBV7-2
CDR3aa: CASSLKRGQEQYF
CDR3nt: TGTGCCAGCAGCTTAAAAAGGGGGCAGGAGCAGTACTTC

j_gene: TRBJ2-7
d_gene: .
abundance: .
v_gene: TRBV29-1
CDR3aa: CSVEDAQSYEQYF
CDR3nt: TGCAGCGTTGAAGATGCCCAGTCCTACGAGCAGTACTTC